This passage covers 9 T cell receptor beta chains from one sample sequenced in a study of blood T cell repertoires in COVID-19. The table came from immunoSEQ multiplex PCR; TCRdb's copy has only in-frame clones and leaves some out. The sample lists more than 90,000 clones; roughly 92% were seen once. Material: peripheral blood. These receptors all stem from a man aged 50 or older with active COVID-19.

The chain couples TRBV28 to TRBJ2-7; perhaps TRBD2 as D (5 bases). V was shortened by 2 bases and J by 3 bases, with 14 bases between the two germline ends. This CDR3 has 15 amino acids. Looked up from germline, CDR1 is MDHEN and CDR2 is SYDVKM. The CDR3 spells CASSLPSGILYEQYF. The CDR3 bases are TGTGCCAGCAGTTTACCCTCCGGGATCCTCTACGAGCAGTACTTC. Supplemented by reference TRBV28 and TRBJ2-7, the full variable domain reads DVKVTQSSRYLVKRTGEKVFLECVQDMDHENMFWYRQDPGLGLRLIYFSYDVKMKEKGDIPEGYSVSREKKERFSLILESASTNQTSMYLCASSLPSGILYEQYFGPGTRLTVT.

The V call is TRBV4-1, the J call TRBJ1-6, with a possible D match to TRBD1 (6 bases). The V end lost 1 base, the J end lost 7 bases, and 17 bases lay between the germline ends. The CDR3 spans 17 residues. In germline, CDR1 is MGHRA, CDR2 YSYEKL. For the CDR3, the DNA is TGCGCCAGCAGCCAAGTAGCCAGGGGCCAAAAGAATTCACCCCTCCACTTT. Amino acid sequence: CASSQVARGQKNSPLHF.

This CDR3 reads CASRAGLADHNEQFF. The CDR3 region has the DNA TGCGCCAGCAGAGCGGGACTAGCGGATCACAATGAGCAGTTCTTC. This sequence joins TRBV10-1 and TRBJ2-1, with 11 bases lining up with TRBD2. J lost 5 bases, V lost 6 bases, and 6 bases had no gene match. The CDR3 is made up of 15 amino acids. Per germline, CDR1 WNHNN and CDR2 SYGVQD (reference sequence).

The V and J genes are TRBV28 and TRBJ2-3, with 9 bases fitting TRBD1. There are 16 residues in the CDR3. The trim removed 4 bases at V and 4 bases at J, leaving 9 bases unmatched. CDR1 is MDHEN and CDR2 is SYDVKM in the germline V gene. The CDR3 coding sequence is TGTGCCAGCAGTTCCATCCGGGACAGGGCTGCAGATACGCAGTATTTT. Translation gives CASSSIRDRAADTQYF.

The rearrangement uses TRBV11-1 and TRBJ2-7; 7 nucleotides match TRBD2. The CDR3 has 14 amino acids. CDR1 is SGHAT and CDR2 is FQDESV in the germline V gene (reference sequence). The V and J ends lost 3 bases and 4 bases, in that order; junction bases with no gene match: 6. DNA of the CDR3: TGTGCCAGCAGCTTCGGCGGGAGAGCGTACGAGCAGTACTTC. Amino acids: CASSFGGRAYEQYF.

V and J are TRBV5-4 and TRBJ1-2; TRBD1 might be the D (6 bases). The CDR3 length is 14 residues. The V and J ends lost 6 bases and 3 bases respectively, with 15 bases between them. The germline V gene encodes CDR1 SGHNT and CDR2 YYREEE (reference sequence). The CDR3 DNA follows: TGTGCCAGCACCCCGATCCCAGGGGACTATGGCTACACCTTC. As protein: CASTPIPGDYGYTF.

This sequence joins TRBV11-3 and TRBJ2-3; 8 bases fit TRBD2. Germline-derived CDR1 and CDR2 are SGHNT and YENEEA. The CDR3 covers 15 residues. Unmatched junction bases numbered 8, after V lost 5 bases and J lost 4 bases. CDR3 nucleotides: TGTGCCAGCAGCCCCAGAGCGGGAGAAGCAGATACGCAGTATTTT. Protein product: CASSPRAGEADTQYF.

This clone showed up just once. Written as DNA, the CDR3 is TGTGCCAGCAGCGCCGGGGGGATTATAGAGACCCAGTACTTC. Encoded protein: CASSAGGIIETQYF. The chain carries TRBV25-1 and TRBJ2-5, with 7 bases aligning to TRBD2. Germline values: CDR1 MGHDK, CDR2 SYGVNS. The CDR3 extends over 14 amino acids. The ends lost 6 bases at V and 4 bases at J; junction bases unmatched: 8.

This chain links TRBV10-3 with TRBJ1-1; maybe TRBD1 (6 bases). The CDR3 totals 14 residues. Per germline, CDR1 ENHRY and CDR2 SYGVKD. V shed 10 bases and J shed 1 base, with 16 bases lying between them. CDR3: CATTLGHSNTEAFF. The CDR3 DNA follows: TGTGCCACGACATTGGGACACTCGAACACTGAAGCTTTCTTT.